This T cell receptor beta chain was identified in a study of cytomegalovirus exposure and HLA in healthy donors. Primers: 60 Vbeta forward and 13 Jbeta reverse. Assay used: immunoSEQ multiplex PCR; TCRdb lists only in-frame clones, some missing. The table lists about 160,000 clones, more than 60% of them singletons. All the people who gave samples were healthy bone marrow donors. This CDR3 has 14 residues. Trimming cost V 1 base and J 8 bases, with 11 bases left between them. Per the germline V gene, CDR1 is LGHNT and CDR2 is FRNRAP. The sample taken for sequencing was PBMCs. The chain joins TRBV12-5 to TRBJ2-2; D uncertain. The clonotype comes from a woman aged 40 to 50 in good health and CMV-seropositive. The CDR3 protein is CASGLDLKPGELFF. CDR3 DNA sequence: TGTGCTAGTGGTTTGGACTTAAAACCTGGGGAGCTGTTTTTT.